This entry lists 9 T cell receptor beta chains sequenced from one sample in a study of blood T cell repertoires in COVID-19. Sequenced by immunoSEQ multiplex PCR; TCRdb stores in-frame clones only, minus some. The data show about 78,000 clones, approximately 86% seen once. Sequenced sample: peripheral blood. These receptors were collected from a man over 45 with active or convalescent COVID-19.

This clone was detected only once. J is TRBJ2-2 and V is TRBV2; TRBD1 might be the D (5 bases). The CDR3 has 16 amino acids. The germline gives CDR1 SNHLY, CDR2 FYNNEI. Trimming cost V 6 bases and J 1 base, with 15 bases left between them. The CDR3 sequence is CASSVDMGLNTGELFF. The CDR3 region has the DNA TGTGCCAGCAGCGTTGACATGGGGCTGAACACCGGGGAGCTGTTTTTT.

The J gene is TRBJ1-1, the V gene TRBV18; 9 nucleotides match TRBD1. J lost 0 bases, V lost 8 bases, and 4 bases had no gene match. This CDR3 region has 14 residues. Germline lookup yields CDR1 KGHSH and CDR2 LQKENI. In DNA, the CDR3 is TGTGCCAGCGCAGGACAGGGGATGAACACTGAAGCTTTCTTT. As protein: CASAGQGMNTEAFF.

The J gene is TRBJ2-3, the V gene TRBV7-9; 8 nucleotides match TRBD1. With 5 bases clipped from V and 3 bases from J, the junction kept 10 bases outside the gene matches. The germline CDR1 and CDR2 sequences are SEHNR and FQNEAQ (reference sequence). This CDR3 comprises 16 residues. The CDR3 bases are TGTGCCAGCAGCCTAAAGACAGGGGAAAGGACAGATACGCAGTATTTT. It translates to CASSLKTGERTDTQYF. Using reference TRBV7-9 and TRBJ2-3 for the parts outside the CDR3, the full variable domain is DTGVSQNPRHKITKRGQNVTFRCDPISEHNRLYWYRQTLGQGPEFLTYFQNEAQLEKSRLLSDRFSAERPKGSFSTLEIQRTEQGDSAMYLCASSLKTGERTDTQYFGPGTRLTVL.

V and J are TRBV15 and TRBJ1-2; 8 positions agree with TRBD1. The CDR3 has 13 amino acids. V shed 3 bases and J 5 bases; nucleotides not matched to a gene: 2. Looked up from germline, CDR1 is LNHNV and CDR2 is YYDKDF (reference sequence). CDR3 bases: TGTGCCACCAGCAGGGACAGGGAGTATGGCTACACCTTC. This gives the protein CATSRDREYGYTF.

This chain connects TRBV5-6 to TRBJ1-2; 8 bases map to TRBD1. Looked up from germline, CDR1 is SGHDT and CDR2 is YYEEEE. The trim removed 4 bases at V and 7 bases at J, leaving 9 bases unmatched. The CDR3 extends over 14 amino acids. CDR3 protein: CASSPRTGPGGYTF. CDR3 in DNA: TGTGCCAGCAGCCCTCGGACAGGGCCGGGTGGCTACACCTTC.

The CDR3 is CASSLDTQGEEKLFF. Written as DNA, the CDR3 is TGCGCCAGCAGCTTGGATACACAGGGGGAAGAAAAACTGTTTTTT. This sequence joins TRBV5-1 and TRBJ1-4; TRBD1 matches 8 bases. This CDR3 comprises 15 residues. Germline CDR1 is SGHRS and CDR2 is YFSETQ. Trimming removed 0 bases from V and 8 bases from J; junction bases left unmatched: 6.

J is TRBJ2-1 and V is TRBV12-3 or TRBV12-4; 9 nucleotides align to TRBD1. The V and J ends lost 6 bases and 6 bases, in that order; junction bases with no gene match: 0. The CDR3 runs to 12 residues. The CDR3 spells CASRTGGNEQFF. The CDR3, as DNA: TGTGCCAGCAGGACAGGGGGCAATGAGCAGTTCTTC.

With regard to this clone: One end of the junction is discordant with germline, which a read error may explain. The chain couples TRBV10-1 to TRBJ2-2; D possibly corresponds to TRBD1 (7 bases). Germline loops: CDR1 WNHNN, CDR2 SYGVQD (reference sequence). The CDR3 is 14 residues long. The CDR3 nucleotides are TGCCCCAGCAGTCGGCAGGGGGGCACCGGGGAGCTGTTTTTT. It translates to CPSSRQGGTGELFF.

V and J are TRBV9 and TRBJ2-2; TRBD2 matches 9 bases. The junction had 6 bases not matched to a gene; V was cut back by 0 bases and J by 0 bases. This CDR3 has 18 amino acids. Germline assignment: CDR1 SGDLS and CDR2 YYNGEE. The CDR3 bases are TGTGCCAGCAGCGTAGGTTTCGGCGGGGGGGCGAACACCGGGGAGCTGTTTTTT. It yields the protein CASSVGFGGGANTGELFF.